The rows below give T cell receptor beta chains drawn from one sample of a study of blood T cell repertoires in COVID-19. Sequencing was performed with immunoSEQ multiplex PCR; in TCRdb, only in-frame clones are kept and a portion is missing. The sample shows fewer than 200,000 clones, 70% to 90% of them seen only once. The sequenced material came from peripheral blood. The receptors stem from a woman between 45 and 60 years old with COVID-19, enrolled during active disease. Both conserved end residues are part of each CDR3. A D gene is named only where the DNA matches it firmly. The size of a clone is reported for some rows only, either as once, few or many, or as a class for expanded clones.

J gene: TRBJ1-5
D gene: NA
V gene: TRBV2
clone size: NA
CDR3 length: 14
CDR3 DNA: TGTGCCAGCAGTGAAATAGGGAGTAATCAGCCCCAGCATTTT
CDR3 protein: CASSEIGSNQPQHF

J gene: TRBJ1-6
D gene: NA
V gene: TRBV2
clone size: few
CDR3 length: 16
CDR3 DNA: TGTGCCAGCAGTGGAAGGGGTCTAATAAATAATTCACCCCTCCACTTT
CDR3 protein: CASSGRGLINNSPLHF

J gene: TRBJ2-3
D gene: TRBD2
V gene: TRBV5-4
clone size: NA
CDR3 length: 16
CDR3 DNA: TGTGCCAGCAGCTCACTGAAGACTAGCGGGGGCATGTCGCAGTATTTT
CDR3 protein: CASSSLKTSGGMSQYF

J gene: TRBJ2-1
D gene: NA
V gene: TRBV3-1/TRBV3-2
clone size: NA
CDR3 length: 14
CDR3 DNA: TGTGCCAGCAGCCACAGGACAGAATACAATGAGCAGTTCTTC
CDR3 protein: CASSHRTEYNEQFF

J gene: TRBJ2-7
D gene: TRBD2
V gene: TRBV2
clone size: NA
CDR3 length: 15
CDR3 DNA: TGTGCCAGCTATTCTCCGGCGGGAGGAATCTACGAGCAGTACTTC
CDR3 protein: CASYSPAGGIYEQYF

J gene: TRBJ1-5
D gene: NA
V gene: TRBV5-3
clone size: NA
CDR3 length: 15
CDR3 DNA: TGTGCCAGAAGCTTTAGGGGGAGTAGCAATCAGCCCCAGCATTTT
CDR3 protein: CARSFRGSSNQPQHF

J gene: TRBJ2-1
D gene: TRBD2
V gene: TRBV11-2
clone size: NA
CDR3 length: 19
CDR3 DNA: TGTGCCAGCAGCTTCCTGTCTGTAGATGCGGGGGGGCAAGGGAATGAGCAGTTCTTC
CDR3 protein: CASSFLSVDAGGQGNEQFF

J gene: TRBJ2-1
D gene: TRBD2
V gene: TRBV5-1
clone size: NA
CDR3 length: 15
CDR3 DNA: TGCGCCAGCAGCTTGGCACTAGCGGGGAACAATGAGCAGTTCTTC
CDR3 protein: CASSLALAGNNEQFF

J gene: TRBJ2-1
D gene: TRBD1
V gene: TRBV27
clone size: NA
CDR3 length: 15
CDR3 DNA: TGTGCCAGCACCTCGGGGACAGGGCCCCCAAATGAGCAGTTCTTC
CDR3 protein: CASTSGTGPPNEQFF

J gene: TRBJ1-1
D gene: NA
V gene: TRBV6-5
clone size: NA
CDR3 length: 13
CDR3 DNA: TGTGCCAGCAGTACCGAGGGGAACACTGAAGCTTTCTTT
CDR3 protein: CASSTEGNTEAFF

J gene: TRBJ2-1
D gene: NA
V gene: TRBV13
clone size: NA
CDR3 length: 16
CDR3 DNA: TGTGCCAGCAGCACCAACTGGGGGCGCAGAGGCAATGAGCAGTTCTTC
CDR3 protein: CASSTNWGRRGNEQFF

J gene: TRBJ1-2
D gene: TRBD1
V gene: TRBV7-3
clone size: few
CDR3 length: 14
CDR3 DNA: TGTGCCAGCAGCATCGGACAGGGGGTCTATGGCTACACCTTC
CDR3 protein: CASSIGQGVYGYTF